This T cell receptor (beta chain) stems from a study of CD8 T cells in ankylosing spondylitis. Overall study findings and caveats: A motif in TCR beta, a set of about 8 highly homologous variants, appeared characteristic of ankylosing spondylitis blood. According to the report, clones linked to the disease were significantly enriched in matched synovial fluid samples taken from ankylosing spondylitis patients.

This CDR3 is built from 14 residues. The V gene lost 9 bases and the J gene lost 8 bases, with 18 bases spanning the gap. CDR1 is SGHRS, CDR2 YFSETQ, per germline. TCRdb independently ran MiXCR on the 5' RACE reads; one entry per CDR3 protein. The table has about 320,000 distinct CDR3 sequences, roughly 10% seen once. This clonotype was found many times. Its antigen is undetermined. The sample was blood, either unsorted or a sorted T cell fraction (not recorded which). The chain couples TRBV5-1 to TRBJ1-6; weak D call: TRBD1 (5 bases). The source is a female donor with ankylosing spondylitis or in good health (not recorded which). The CDR3 here is CATQVGQGDSPLHF. DNA of the CDR3: TGCGCCACCCAAGTTGGGCAGGGTGATTCACCCCTCCACTTT.